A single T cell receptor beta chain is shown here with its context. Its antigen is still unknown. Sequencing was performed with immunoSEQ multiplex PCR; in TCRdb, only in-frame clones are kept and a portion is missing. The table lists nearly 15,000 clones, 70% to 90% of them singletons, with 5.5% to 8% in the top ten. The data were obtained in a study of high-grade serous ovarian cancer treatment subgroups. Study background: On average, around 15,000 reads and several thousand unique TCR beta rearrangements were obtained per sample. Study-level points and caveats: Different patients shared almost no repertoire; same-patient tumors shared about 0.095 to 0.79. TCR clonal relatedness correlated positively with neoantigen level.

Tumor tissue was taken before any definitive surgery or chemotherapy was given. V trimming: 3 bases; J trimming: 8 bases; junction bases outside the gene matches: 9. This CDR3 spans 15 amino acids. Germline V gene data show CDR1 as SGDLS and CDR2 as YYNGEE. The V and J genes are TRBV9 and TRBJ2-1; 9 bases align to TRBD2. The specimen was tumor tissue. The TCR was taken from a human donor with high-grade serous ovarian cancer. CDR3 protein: CASSAIPGTSYEQFF. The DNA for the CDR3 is TGTGCCAGCAGCGCTATTCCCGGGACTAGCTATGAGCAGTTCTTC.